The 32 T cell receptor beta chains presented below share a single source sample, sequenced in a study of response to subunit inactivated influenza vaccine. TCRdb itself ran the RT-PCR reads through MiXCR, one entry per CDR3 protein. The sample shows fewer than 600,000 distinct CDR3 sequences, approximately 7.8% of them seen only once. Sample: PBMCs from blood, taken around 25 months after vaccination. The source of these receptors is a man aged 45 to 75 who received an inactivated influenza vaccine.

This clonotype turned up a few times. V usage is TRBV12-3 or TRBV12-4 and J usage is TRBJ2-2; 7 bases map to TRBD2. The CDR3 is 16 amino acids. With 3 bases clipped from V and 2 bases from J, the junction kept 6 bases outside the gene matches. CDR3 DNA: TGTGCCAGCAGTTTTCTAGCGGAGCTCAACACCGGGGAGCTGTTTTTT. Its protein product is CASSFLAELNTGELFF.

The chain combines TRBV11-2 with TRBJ1-1, with D possibly TRBD1 on 5 matching bases. The CDR3 runs 15 residues. V was shortened by 2 bases and J by 6 bases, with 16 bases between the two germline ends. Germline CDR1 and CDR2: SGHAT and FQNNGV. CDR3 region: CASSLSGTMGAEAFF. CDR3 DNA sequence: TGTGCCAGCAGCTTAAGCGGGACGATGGGAGCTGAAGCTTTCTTT.

The genes are TRBV6-1 and TRBJ2-5; D might be TRBD1 (6 bases). In germline, CDR1 is MNHNS, CDR2 SASEGT. With 6 bases removed from V and 0 bases from J, the gap between germline ends came to 20 bases. This CDR3 contains 17 residues. CDR3 sequence reads: CASRVTGTFVYQETQYF. For the CDR3, the DNA is TGTGCCAGCAGGGTTACAGGGACCTTCGTATACCAAGAGACCCAGTACTTC.

This clonotype appeared a few times. V is TRBV11-2 and J is TRBJ1-6, with D tentatively TRBD1 (5 bases). Per germline, CDR1 SGHAT and CDR2 FQNNGV. The CDR3 contains 15 residues. Trimming stripped 5 bases from V and 7 bases from J, with 15 bases between. The CDR3 loop reads CASSLGQGFNSPLHF. The CDR3 DNA reads as TGTGCCAGCAGCCTGGGGCAGGGATTCAATTCACCCCTCCACTTT.

Ten or more counts support this clonotype. V and J are TRBV29-1 and TRBJ2-1, with D perhaps TRBD2 (6 bases). This CDR3 region has 14 residues. From germline, CDR1 is SQVTM and CDR2 ANQGSEA. The V end lost 7 bases, the J end lost 0 bases, and 13 bases lay between the germline ends. DNA for the CDR3: TGCAGCGCCTCTGGGGGGAGCTCCTACAATGAGCAGTTCTTC. It is translated as CSASGGSSYNEQFF.

V and J are TRBV19 and TRBJ2-7; unclear D gene. The V end lost 7 bases, the J end lost 5 bases, and 21 bases lay between the germline ends. The CDR3 spans 15 residues. Germline CDR1 and CDR2: LNHDA and SQIVND (reference sequence). As DNA, the CDR3 is TGTGCCAGTAAACGGCCCGCGGCAGGCTGCCACGAGCAGTACTTC. Protein product: CASKRPAAGCHEQYF.

This clonotype has at least ten counts. The chain employs TRBV12-3 or TRBV12-4 and TRBJ2-1; D unresolved. This CDR3 is built from 13 residues. V was trimmed by 2 bases and J by 8 bases, leaving 10 bases between them. The CDR3 spells CASSLIKGDEQFF. Written as DNA, the CDR3 is TGTGCCAGCAGTTTAATTAAGGGCGATGAGCAGTTCTTC.

This clonotype has just a few counts. The chain links TRBV11-1 to TRBJ1-2; D is undetermined. This CDR3 contains 13 residues. V lost 5 bases, J lost 5 bases, and 12 bases lay in between. CDR1 is SGHAT and CDR2 is FQDESV in the germline V gene (reference sequence). For the CDR3, the DNA is TGTGCCAGCAGCAAAGGTTCTCGATATGGCTACACCTTC. Its protein is CASSKGSRYGYTF.

This clonotype has a count of ten or more. This chain uses TRBV6-5 with TRBJ2-2; D might be TRBD2 (5 bases). V lost 6 bases, J lost 0 bases, and 8 bases lay in between. There are 14 residues in the CDR3. The germline V gene encodes CDR1 MNHEY and CDR2 SVGAGI. This CDR3 is CASSLLANTGELFF. The CDR3 nucleotides are TGTGCCAGCAGCTTACTAGCGAACACCGGGGAGCTGTTTTTT.

This clonotype was counted only a few times. The chain couples TRBV5-1 to TRBJ2-5; TRBD2 aligns across 10 bases. Germline V CDR1 and CDR2: SGHRS, YFSETQ. This CDR3 has 15 residues. V trimming: 2 bases; J trimming: 4 bases; junction bases outside the gene matches: 5. The CDR3 DNA reads as TGCGCCAGCAGCTTCCCTAGCGGGAGTGGAGAGACCCAGTACTTC. Translation: CASSFPSGSGETQYF.

V gene TRBV4-3 combines with J gene TRBJ2-5; TRBD2 matches at 10 bases. CDR1 and CDR2 from the germline V gene are LGHNA and YSLEER. This CDR3 is 16 amino acids long. V trimming: 5 bases; J trimming: 2 bases; junction bases outside the gene matches: 8. The CDR3 here is CASSEALAGPQETQYF. The DNA of the CDR3 is TGCGCCAGCAGCGAGGCACTAGCGGGACCACAAGAGACCCAGTACTTC.

This clonotype has more than one count but fewer than ten. The J gene is TRBJ2-3, the V gene TRBV5-1; possibly TRBD2 for D (7 bases). The CDR3 contains 15 residues. The V end was cut by 3 bases, the J end by 0 bases, with 11 bases between. The germline CDR1 and CDR2 sequences are SGHRS and YFSETQ. Here the CDR3 reads CASSWGGGSTDTQYF. CDR3 nucleotides: TGCGCCAGCAGCTGGGGGGGCGGAAGCACAGATACGCAGTATTTT.

This clonotype occurred a few times. The chain carries TRBV15 and TRBJ2-1; 7 bases match TRBD1. The trim removed 6 bases at V and 0 bases at J, leaving 8 bases unmatched. The CDR3 runs to 16 residues. Germline V CDR1 and CDR2: LNHNV, YYDKDF (reference sequence). CDR3 protein: CATREGQVLSYNEQFF. The CDR3 DNA is TGTGCCACCAGGGAAGGACAGGTACTCTCCTACAATGAGCAGTTCTTC. The variable domain in full, with the rest retrieved from reference TRBV15 and TRBJ2-1, is DAMVIQNPRYQVTQFGKPVTLSCSQTLNHNVMYWYQQKSSQAPKLLFHYYDKDFNNEADTPDNFQSRRPNTSFCFLDIRSPGLGDTAMYLCATREGQVLSYNEQFFGPGTRLTVL.

This clonotype was counted at least ten times. The chain uses TRBV7-8 and TRBJ1-6; no reliable D call. The CDR3 sequence is 14 residues long. CDR1 is SGHVS, CDR2 FQNEAQ, per germline. V was shortened by 0 bases and J by 10 bases, with 10 bases between the two germline ends. The CDR3 loop reads CASSLARGKSPLHF. CDR3 in DNA: TGTGCCAGCAGCTTAGCGCGGGGAAAGTCACCCCTCCACTTT.

This clonotype turned up a few times. This chain joins TRBV20-1 and TRBJ2-2; 9 nucleotides line up with TRBD2. The CDR3 covers 15 residues. Germline CDR1 DFQATT, CDR2 SNEGSKA (reference sequence). J was trimmed by 6 bases and V by 0 bases; bases with no gene match: 5. For the CDR3, the DNA is TGCAGTGCTAGAGATCTGGGACTAGCCTCCGGGGAGCTGTTTTTT. Protein product: CSARDLGLASGELFF.

This clonotype was seen many times. The chain links TRBV16 to TRBJ2-7, with 9 bases aligning to TRBD2. The V and J ends lost 4 bases and 6 bases, in that order; junction bases with no gene match: 4. This CDR3 contains 13 residues. Per germline, CDR1 KGHSY and CDR2 FQNENV. CDR3 nucleotide sequence: TGTGCCAGCAGCCCGGGACTAGCCGGCGAGCAGTACTTC. Its protein product is CASSPGLAGEQYF.

The chain carries TRBV5-8 and TRBJ1-1; possible D gene TRBD1, 6 bases. This CDR3 has 17 amino acids. V lost 1 base, J lost 5 bases, and 21 bases lay in between. Germline CDR1 and CDR2: SGHTS and YDEGEE. CDR3 sequence (DNA): TGTGCCAGCAGCTTGTCGAGAAGGGCCAGGGGACTTACTGAAGCTTTCTTT. Amino acids: CASSLSRRARGLTEAFF.

This chain joins TRBV15 and TRBJ2-7; D assignment may be TRBD1 or TRBD2 (5 bases each). Germline assignment: CDR1 LNHNV and CDR2 YYDKDF (reference sequence). This CDR3 region has 13 residues. Trimming shortened V by 4 bases and J by 5 bases, and 12 bases separated the two germline ends. The CDR3 sequence: CATSMRGRHEQYF. The CDR3 bases are TGTGCCACCAGCATGAGGGGACGGCACGAGCAGTACTTC.

This clonotype was found a few times. This chain connects TRBV6-2 or TRBV6-3 to TRBJ1-5; D gene uncertain. Trimming pared 0 bases from V and 1 base from J, leaving 7 bases between. The CDR3 is made up of 15 amino acids. Germline V gene sequence: CDR1 MNHEY, CDR2 SVGEGT. The chain's CDR3 is CASSYSSQSNQPQHF. The CDR3 region has the DNA TGTGCCAGCAGTTACTCCTCGCAGAGCAATCAGCCCCAGCATTTT.

This chain uses TRBV15 with TRBJ1-3; D is uncertain. This CDR3 has 16 amino acids. CDR1 LNHNV and CDR2 YYDKDF come from the germline V gene (reference sequence). The ends were cut back, 1 base at V and 0 bases at J, with 10 bases in the middle. DNA of the CDR3: TGTGCCACCAGCAGAGGCTTACTGAGCTCTGGAAACACCATATATTTT. Translating it yields CATSRGLLSSGNTIYF.

The CDR3 nucleotides read TGTGCCAGCAGCTTATATGAAAATCAGCCCCAGCATTTT. As protein: CASSLYENQPQHF. The chain joins TRBV11-2 to TRBJ1-5; no definite D call. The CDR3 totals 13 residues. V lost 2 bases to trimming and J lost 4 bases, with 6 bases between them. Germline loops: CDR1 SGHAT, CDR2 FQNNGV.

This rearrangement joins TRBV11-1 to TRBJ2-3; the D gene is possibly TRBD1 (5 bases). This CDR3 spans 19 amino acids. V lost 4 bases, J lost 2 bases, and 25 bases lay in between. Germline lookup yields CDR1 SGHAT and CDR2 FQDESV (reference sequence). The CDR3 DNA is TGTGCCAGCAGCTCCGGTACCTCAGGGAAGCCCGCCACCACAGATACGCAGTATTTT. Translation: CASSSGTSGKPATTDTQYF.

This clonotype was counted between two and nine times. The gene calls are TRBV6-6 and TRBJ2-1; 7 positions match TRBD1. The CDR3 runs 12 residues. Germline assignment: CDR1 MNHNY and CDR2 SVGAGI (reference sequence). Losses at the gene ends were 6 bases for V and 15 bases for J; bases not matched to a gene: 11. CDR3 DNA: TGTGCCAGCAGGGGCCAGGGACAGTGGCTGTTCTTC. Protein: CASRGQGQWLFF.

This clonotype came up many times. The rearrangement joins TRBV14 to TRBJ2-2; TRBD1 matches 8 bases. The CDR3 spans 16 residues. The V segment lost 4 bases and the J segment 1 base; nucleotides outside the gene matches: 5. Germline V CDR1 and CDR2: SGHDN, FVKESK. As DNA, the CDR3 is TGTGCCAGCAGCCCTTGGACAGGGATGAACACCGGGGAGCTGTTTTTT. Residues: CASSPWTGMNTGELFF.

The CDR3, as DNA: TGTGCCAGCAGCACGTTGACAGGGGCCTACGAGCAGTACTTC. Protein: CASSTLTGAYEQYF. The rearrangement links TRBV3-1 to TRBJ2-7; TRBD1 matches at 8 bases. CDR3 length: 14 amino acids. From germline, CDR1 is LGHDT and CDR2 YNNKEL (reference sequence). Trimming cost V 5 bases and J 2 bases; bases outside gene matches: 5.

This clonotype was picked up many times. CDR3 in amino acids: CSTGADSYGYTF. CDR3 sequence (DNA): TGCAGTACTGGGGCTGACAGCTATGGCTACACCTTC. V is TRBV20-1 and J is TRBJ1-2; tentatively, D is TRBD1 (5 bases). The CDR3 runs 12 residues. Trimming took 8 bases from V and 4 from J, leaving 14 bases between them. Germline assignment: CDR1 DFQATT and CDR2 SNEGSKA (reference sequence).

This clonotype was counted only a few times. The chain recombines TRBV5-1 with TRBJ2-3, with 12 bases lining up with TRBD2. J was trimmed by 7 bases and V by 4 bases; bases with no gene match: 10. Germline assignment: CDR1 SGHRS and CDR2 YFSETQ. The CDR3 covers 16 residues. In DNA form, the CDR3 reads TGCGCCAGCAGCCCGGGAGGACTAGCGGGGAGCCATACGCAGTATTTT. This encodes CASSPGGLAGSHTQYF.

This clonotype was detected ten times or more. The rearrangement uses TRBV12-3 or TRBV12-4 and TRBJ2-6; 7 bases are shared with TRBD1. V gave up 6 bases and J gave up 0 bases; unmatched junction bases: 11. The CDR3 sequence is 18 residues long. CDR3 in amino acids: CASRHTQGVASGANVLTF. CDR3 bases: TGTGCCAGCAGACATACTCAGGGGGTAGCCTCTGGGGCCAACGTCCTGACTTTC.

The chain links TRBV12-3 or TRBV12-4 to TRBJ2-5; TRBD2 agrees at 9 bases. The V segment lost 4 bases and the J segment 3 bases; nucleotides outside the gene matches: 15. The CDR3 has 18 residues. The CDR3 sequence: CASSSFVSSGRREETQYF. The CDR3 nucleotides read TGTGCCAGCAGTTCCTTCGTTAGCAGCGGGAGGCGGGAAGAGACCCAGTACTTC.

At least ten counts were recorded for this clonotype. The V gene is TRBV5-1, the J gene TRBJ2-2; 8 bases map to TRBD1. This CDR3 is 17 amino acids long. Germline V lookup: CDR1 SGHRS, CDR2 YFSETQ. The V and J ends lost 4 bases and 4 bases, in that order; junction bases with no gene match: 12. The CDR3 coding sequence is TGCGCCAGCAGCCCCATACCGGGACAGGCCGGCACCGGGGAGCTGTTTTTT. Translating it yields CASSPIPGQAGTGELFF. Together with reference TRBV5-1 and TRBJ2-2, the CDR3 gives the full variable domain: KAGVTQTPRYLIKTRGQQVTLSCSPISGHRSVSWYQQTPGQGLQFLFEYFSETQRNKGNFPGRFSGRQFSNSRSEMNVSTLELGDSALYLCASSPIPGQAGTGELFFGEGSRLTVL.

This clonotype has only a few counts. The V call is TRBV6-1, the J call TRBJ2-3; weak D call: TRBD1 (6 bases). Looked up from germline, CDR1 is MNHNS and CDR2 is SASEGT. V was trimmed by 11 bases and J by 4 bases, leaving 16 bases between them. The CDR3 contains 13 residues. The CDR3 reads CAVSRGSADTQYF. DNA of the CDR3: TGTGCCGTATCGAGGGGGTCGGCAGATACGCAGTATTTT.

This clonotype was seen ten or more times. The chain couples TRBV20-1 to TRBJ2-3; D gene unclear. V was trimmed by 0 bases and J by 2 bases, leaving 12 bases between them. Germline values: CDR1 DFQATT, CDR2 SNEGSKA (reference sequence). There are 15 residues in the CDR3. CDR3 in DNA: TGCAGTGCTAGAGATCTTAGCTTAATCACAGATACGCAGTATTTT. Translating gives CSARDLSLITDTQYF.